This is a list of T cell receptor beta chains from one sample in a study of molecular identifiers for immune sequencing clone quantification. TCRdb re-called the PCR reads with MiXCR, one entry per CDR3 protein. The sample yields approximately 320,000 distinct CDR3 sequences, roughly 24% seen once. Sequencing was carried out using naive CD8+ T cells from blood, with Jurkat cell RNA spiked in. The source is a human donor in good health. Some libraries in this study had Jurkat cell RNA spiked in. Both conserved end residues are part of each CDR3.

v_gene	j_gene	CDR3aa
TRBV11-2	TRBJ1-6	CASSWGFLNSPLHF
TRBV5-6	TRBJ2-7	CASSLEQGIYEQYF
TRBV28	TRBJ1-1	CASKSGFGGFTEAFF
TRBV4-1	TRBJ1-5	CASSHRLGVGQPQHF
TRBV9	TRBJ2-1	CASSVSWGQGRGEQFF
TRBV20-1	TRBJ1-1	CSAGGGFNTEAFF
TRBV29-1	TRBJ2-5	CSVEAASTLETQYF
TRBV20-1	TRBJ1-6	CSARSPGQGPGRGSPLHF
TRBV20-1	TRBJ1-2	CSAPPSKSGSRYGCSF
TRBV29-1	TRBJ1-1	CSVLTYTEAFF
TRBV7-9	TRBJ1-1	CASSPLGLNTEAFF
TRBV13	TRBJ2-3	CASSLAGSRGDTQYF
TRBV10-1	TRBJ2-2	CASSGGTLGTGELFF
TRBV4-1	TRBJ1-1	CASSQEGTQPKNTEAFF
TRBV23-1	TRBJ2-4	CASPAQDLAKNIQYF
TRBV6-2/TRBV6-3	TRBJ1-2	CASSYDPTGTYGYTF
TRBV4-2	TRBJ2-6	CASSQDRASGANVLTF
TRBV14	TRBJ1-1	CASGQGRLVRAFF
TRBV20-1	TRBJ2-1	CSARLSFGVSPYNEQCF
TRBV5-1	TRBJ1-1	CASSLVGRELEAFF
TRBV29-1	TRBJ1-1	CSVLDRFGTEAFF
TRBV25-1	TRBJ2-3	CASSWGALTDTQYF
TRBV7-9	TRBJ1-5	CASSLSGGLQPQHF
TRBV4-3	TRBJ2-7	CASSQSAQGAYEQYF
TRBV6-2/TRBV6-3	TRBJ1-2	CASSYSIFQGDYGYTF
TRBV30	TRBJ2-7	CAWSAAGYEQYF
TRBV4-3	TRBJ2-5	CASSHSHNLDLKRPQYF
TRBV7-8	TRBJ2-1	CASSPTSGTHNEQFF
TRBV6-2/TRBV6-3	TRBJ2-2	CASCIWNTGELFF
TRBV28	TRBJ2-3	CASSRTGRHFTDTQYF
TRBV7-9	TRBJ2-3	CASSLEPSTDTQYF
TRBV7-2	TRBJ2-1	CASSMPGLADNEQFF
TRBV29-1	TRBJ1-1	CSVMDREYTEAFF
TRBV4-1	TRBJ2-7	CASSYRIAGYEQYF
TRBV29-1	TRBJ2-3	CSVVLTRKETDTQYF
TRBV5-1	TRBJ2-7	CASSSPSGGITYEQYF
TRBV13	TRBJ2-1	CASSSPQRAHNEQFF
TRBV6-2/TRBV6-3	TRBJ1-5	CASSFDHREGGNQPQHF
TRBV5-5	TRBJ2-6	CASSPGVSGANVLTF
TRBV4-3	TRBJ1-6	CASGQSSYNSPLHF
TRBV4-1	TRBJ2-3	CASSQRASSTDTQYF